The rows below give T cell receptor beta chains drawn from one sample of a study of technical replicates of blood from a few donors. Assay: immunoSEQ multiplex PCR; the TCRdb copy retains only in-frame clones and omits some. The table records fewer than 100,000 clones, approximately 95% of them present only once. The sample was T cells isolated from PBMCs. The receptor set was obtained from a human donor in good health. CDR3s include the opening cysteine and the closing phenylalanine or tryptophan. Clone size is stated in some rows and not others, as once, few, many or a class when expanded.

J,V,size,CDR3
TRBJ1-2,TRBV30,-,CAWSRTGVHGYTF
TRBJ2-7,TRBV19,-,CASSEEGLDFTYEQYF
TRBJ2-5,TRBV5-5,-,CASSLSLAGNQETQYF
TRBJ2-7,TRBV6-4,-,CASSTRQGGEQYF
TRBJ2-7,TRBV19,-,CASSSHGFSYEQYF
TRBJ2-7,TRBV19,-,CASSMSLAYEQYF
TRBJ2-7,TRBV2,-,CATSTLAGSEQYF
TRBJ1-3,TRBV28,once,CASSLRGGPSGNTIYF
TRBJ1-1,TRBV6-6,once,CASSIRGQGEAFF
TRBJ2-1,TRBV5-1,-,CASSTDLPPRGPLGDNEQFF
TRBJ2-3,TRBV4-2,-,CASSQVGAGGVADTQYF
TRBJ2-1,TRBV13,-,CASSPGTLSFGEQFF
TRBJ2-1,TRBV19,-,CASSSRLAGIAENEQFF
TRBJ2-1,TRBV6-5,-,CASSNTRAGYNEQFF
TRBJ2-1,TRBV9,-,CASSVGLQVSYNEQFF
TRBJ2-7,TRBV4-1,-,CASSQGGLADSYEQYF
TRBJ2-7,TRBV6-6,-,CASSLLRGYEQYF
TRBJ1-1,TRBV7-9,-,CASSWGGLMDTEAFF
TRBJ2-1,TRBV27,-,CASSWDRGNEQFF
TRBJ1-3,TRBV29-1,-,CSVEGTGLGDTIYF
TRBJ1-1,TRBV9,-,CASSVAEGWTEAFF
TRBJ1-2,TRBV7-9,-,CASTGTGDYGYTF
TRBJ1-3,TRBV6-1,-,CASSEGSRGNTIYF
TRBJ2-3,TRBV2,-,CASSEYRGLAGAKFTDTQYF
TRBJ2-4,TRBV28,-,CASSIKGGWGIGPKNIQYF
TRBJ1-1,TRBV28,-,CASSARLGLLNTEAFF
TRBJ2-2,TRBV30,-,CAWSVTGGPGELFF
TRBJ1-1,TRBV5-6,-,CASSSRQSNTEAFF
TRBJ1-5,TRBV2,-,CASSEVLLNQPQHF
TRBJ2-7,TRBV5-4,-,CASSLESYEQYF
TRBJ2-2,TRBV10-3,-,CAISKGLAGEHTGELFF
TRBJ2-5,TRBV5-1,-,CASSDSRGSQETQYF
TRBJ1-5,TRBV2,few,CASSSGVYSNQPQHF
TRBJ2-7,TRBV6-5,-,CASSSAGTGGYEQYF
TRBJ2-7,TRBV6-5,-,CASSRQGVYEQYF
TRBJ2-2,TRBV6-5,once,CASRSGTETGELFF
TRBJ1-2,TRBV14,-,CASSQVGQGGYTF
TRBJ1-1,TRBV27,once,CASSSDRGIGAFF
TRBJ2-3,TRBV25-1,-,CASSEGAGTQYF
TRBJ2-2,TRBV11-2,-,CASSSARSGINTGELFF
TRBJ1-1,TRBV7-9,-,CASSLETGGLFGDF
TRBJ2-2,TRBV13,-,CASSPRVEGDEHTGELFF
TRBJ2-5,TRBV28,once,CASSSAGGPPDGQYF
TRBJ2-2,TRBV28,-,CASTLGTSGGTGELFF
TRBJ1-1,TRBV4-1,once,CASSQAAEAFF
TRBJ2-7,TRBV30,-,CAWRGTGVSEQYF
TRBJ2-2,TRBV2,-,CASSPLGADTGELFF
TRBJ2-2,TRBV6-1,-,CASSDQGTGELFF